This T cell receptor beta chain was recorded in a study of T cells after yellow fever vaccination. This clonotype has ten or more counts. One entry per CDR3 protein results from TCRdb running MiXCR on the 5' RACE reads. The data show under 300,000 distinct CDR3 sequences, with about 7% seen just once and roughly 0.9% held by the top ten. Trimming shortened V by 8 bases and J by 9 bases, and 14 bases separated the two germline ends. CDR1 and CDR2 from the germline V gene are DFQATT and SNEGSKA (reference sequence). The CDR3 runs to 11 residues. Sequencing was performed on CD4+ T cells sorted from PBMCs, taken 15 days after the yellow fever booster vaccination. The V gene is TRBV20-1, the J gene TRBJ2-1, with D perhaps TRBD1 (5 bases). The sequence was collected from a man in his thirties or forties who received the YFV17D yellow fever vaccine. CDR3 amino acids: CSTPRRGEQFF. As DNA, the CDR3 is TGCAGTACCCCTCGTAGGGGTGAGCAGTTCTTC.